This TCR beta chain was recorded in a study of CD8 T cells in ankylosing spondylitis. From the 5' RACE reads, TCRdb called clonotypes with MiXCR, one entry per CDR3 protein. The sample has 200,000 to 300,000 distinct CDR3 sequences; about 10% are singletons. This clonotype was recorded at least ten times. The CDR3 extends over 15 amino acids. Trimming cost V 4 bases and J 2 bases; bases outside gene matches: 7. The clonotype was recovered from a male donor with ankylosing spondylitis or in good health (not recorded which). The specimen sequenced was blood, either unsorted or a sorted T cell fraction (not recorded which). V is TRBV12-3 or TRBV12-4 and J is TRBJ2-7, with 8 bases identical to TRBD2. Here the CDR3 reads CASSSSSGPTYEQYF. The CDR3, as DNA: TGTGCCAGCAGTTCCTCTAGCGGGCCCACCTACGAGCAGTACTTC.